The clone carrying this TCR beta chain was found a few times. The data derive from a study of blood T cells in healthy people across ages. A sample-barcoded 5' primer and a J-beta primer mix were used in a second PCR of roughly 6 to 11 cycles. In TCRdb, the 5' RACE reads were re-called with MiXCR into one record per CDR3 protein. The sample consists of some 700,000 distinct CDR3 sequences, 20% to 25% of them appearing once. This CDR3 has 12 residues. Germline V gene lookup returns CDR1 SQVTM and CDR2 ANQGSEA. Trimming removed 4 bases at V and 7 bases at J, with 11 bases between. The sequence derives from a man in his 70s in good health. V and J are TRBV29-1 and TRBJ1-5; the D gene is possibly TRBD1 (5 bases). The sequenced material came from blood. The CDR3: CSVAIGTQPQHF. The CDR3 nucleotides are TGCAGCGTTGCAATAGGGACCCAGCCCCAGCATTTT.